Following are 9 T cell receptor beta chains from one sample sequenced in a study of cytomegalovirus exposure and HLA in healthy donors. The PCR had 60 Vbeta and 13 Jbeta primers. Produced via immunoSEQ multiplex PCR; TCRdb's table is partial and in-frame only. This table holds over 100,000 clones, just under 70% found once. The source material was PBMCs. The receptors were sampled from a woman in her seventies in good health and CMV-seropositive.

The chain recombines TRBV30 with TRBJ1-6; D might be TRBD1 (5 bases). Germline V gene lookup returns CDR1 GTSNPN and CDR2 SVGIG (reference sequence). V lost 4 bases and J lost 9, with 10 bases in between. The CDR3 is 12 residues long. The CDR3 here is CAWNTGGSPLHF. DNA of the CDR3: TGTGCCTGGAATACGGGGGGTTCACCCCTCCACTTT.

The V call is TRBV6-5, the J call TRBJ1-6, with TRBD1 as a possible D gene (6 bases). There are 15 residues in the CDR3. The V end was cut by 5 bases, the J end by 10 bases, with 18 bases between. Looked up from germline, CDR1 is MNHEY and CDR2 is SVGAGI. CDR3 amino acids: CASSRQQGIGSPLHF. The CDR3 DNA reads TGTGCCAGCAGTCGACAACAGGGTATTGGATCACCCCTCCACTTT.

V and J are TRBV7-2 and TRBJ1-5; TRBD1 is a possible D gene (6 bases). Trimming left V 4 bases short and J 7 bases short, with 17 bases between. Germline V gene sequence: CDR1 SGHTA, CDR2 FQGNSA. The CDR3 is 15 amino acids. CDR3 bases: TGTGCCAGCAGCTACGAGGGGGGGACGGGACAGCCCCAGCATTTT. This translates into CASSYEGGTGQPQHF.

V gene TRBV29-1 combines with J gene TRBJ2-1; D remains unclear. The CDR3 is 11 amino acids. CDR1 SQVTM and CDR2 ANQGSEA come from the germline V gene. Trimming cost V 7 bases and J 7 bases, with 11 bases left between them. This CDR3 is CSATLWNEQFF. CDR3 DNA: TGCAGCGCGACACTGTGGAATGAGCAGTTCTTC.

V and J are TRBV6-1 and TRBJ2-2; no clear D gene. Germline CDR1 reads MNHNS; CDR2 reads SASEGT. The CDR3 loop spans 13 amino acids. V gave up 4 bases and J gave up 6 bases, with 9 bases separating them. CDR3 nucleotides: TGTGCCAGCAGTGTCCCCCGGGCCGGGGAGCTGTTTTTT. Translating gives CASSVPRAGELFF.

The J gene is TRBJ1-6, the V gene TRBV6-5; 11 bases fit TRBD1. This CDR3 is built from 15 residues. J gave up 10 bases and V 2 bases, and 4 bases lay outside the gene matches. Germline V lookup: CDR1 MNHEY, CDR2 SVGAGI. The CDR3 region has the DNA TGTGCCAGCAGTTACCGGACAGGGGGCGCGTCACCCCTCCACTTT. Encoded protein: CASSYRTGGASPLHF.

The rearrangement links TRBV5-1 to TRBJ1-1; no clear D. Germline V lookup: CDR1 SGHRS, CDR2 YFSETQ. The CDR3 runs to 13 residues. V was pared by 3 bases and J by 1 base, with 7 bases between. In nucleotides, the CDR3 is TGCGCCAGCAGCTATTCGGGGAACACTGAAGCTTTCTTT. Translating gives CASSYSGNTEAFF.

The genes are TRBV4-1 and TRBJ2-5, with TRBD2 identical over 11 bases. V lost 4 bases to trimming and J lost 1 base; unmatched junction nucleotides: 5. Germline V CDR1 and CDR2: MGHRA, YSYEKL. This CDR3 is built from 16 residues. The CDR3 loop reads CASSPTSGGPQETQYF. The DNA for the CDR3 is TGCGCCAGCAGCCCAACTAGCGGGGGACCCCAAGAGACCCAGTACTTC.

In this sample, this clone turned up a few times. The rearrangement joins TRBV5-4 to TRBJ2-2, with 8 bases lining up with TRBD2. The CDR3 has 15 amino acids. The trim removed 5 bases at V and 2 bases at J, leaving 5 bases unmatched. The germline V gene has CDR1 SGHNT and CDR2 YYREEE (reference sequence). The CDR3 DNA follows: TGTGCCAGCAGGACAGCGGGGGCTAACACCGGGGAGCTGTTTTTT. Protein: CASRTAGANTGELFF.